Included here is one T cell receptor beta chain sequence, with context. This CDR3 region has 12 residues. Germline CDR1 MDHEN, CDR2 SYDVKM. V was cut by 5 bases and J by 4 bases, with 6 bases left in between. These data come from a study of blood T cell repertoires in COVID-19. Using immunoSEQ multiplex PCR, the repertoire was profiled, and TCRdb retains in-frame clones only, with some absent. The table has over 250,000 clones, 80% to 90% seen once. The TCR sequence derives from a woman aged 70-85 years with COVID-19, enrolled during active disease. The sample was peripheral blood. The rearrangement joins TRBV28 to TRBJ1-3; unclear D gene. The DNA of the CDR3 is TGTGCCAGCAGTCCGTCGGGAAACACCATATATTTT. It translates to CASSPSGNTIYF.